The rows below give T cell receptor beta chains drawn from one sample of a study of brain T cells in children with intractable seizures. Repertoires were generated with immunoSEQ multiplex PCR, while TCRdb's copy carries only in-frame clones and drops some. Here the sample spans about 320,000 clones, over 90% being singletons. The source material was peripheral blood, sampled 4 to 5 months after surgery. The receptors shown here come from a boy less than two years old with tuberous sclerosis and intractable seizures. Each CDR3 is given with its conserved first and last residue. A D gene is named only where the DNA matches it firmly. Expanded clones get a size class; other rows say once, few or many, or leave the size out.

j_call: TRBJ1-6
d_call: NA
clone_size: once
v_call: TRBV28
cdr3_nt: TGTGCCAGCAGACCCCCATTAGAGAATTCACCCCTCCACTTT
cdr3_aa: CASRPPLENSPLHF

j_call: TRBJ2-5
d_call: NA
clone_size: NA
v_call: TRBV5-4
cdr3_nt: TGTGCCAGCAGCCCGGACATCCTTCAAGAGACCCAGTACTTC
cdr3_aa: CASSPDILQETQYF

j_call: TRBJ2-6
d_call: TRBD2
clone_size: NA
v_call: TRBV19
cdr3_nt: TGTGCCAGTAGTATAGCAACTAGCGGGAGACGAACTGGGGCCAACGTCCTGACTTTC
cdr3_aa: CASSIATSGRRTGANVLTF

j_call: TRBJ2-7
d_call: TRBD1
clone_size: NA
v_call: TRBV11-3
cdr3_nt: TGTGCCAGCAACTACCGGGACAGGGACCACGAGCAGTACTTC
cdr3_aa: CASNYRDRDHEQYF

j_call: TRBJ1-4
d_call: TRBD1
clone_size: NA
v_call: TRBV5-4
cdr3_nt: TGTGCCAGCAGCTTTACCGGGACAGGGGGGCATGAAAAACTGTTTTTT
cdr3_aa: CASSFTGTGGHEKLFF

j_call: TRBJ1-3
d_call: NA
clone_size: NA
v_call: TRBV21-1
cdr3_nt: TGTGCCAGCAGCAAGAGGAGGCGTCGACAGGGCCCAACGCGGAGCACCATATATTTT
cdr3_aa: CASSKRRRRQGPTRSTIYF

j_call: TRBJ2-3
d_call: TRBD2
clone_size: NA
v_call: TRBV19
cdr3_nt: TGTGCCAGTAATCGGGCAGGGCCCTGGGTAGCGGGGTACACAGATACGCAGTATTTT
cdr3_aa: CASNRAGPWVAGYTDTQYF

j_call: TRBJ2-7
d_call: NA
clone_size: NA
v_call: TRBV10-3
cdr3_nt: TGTGCCATCAGTGAGACCGGGACAAACTACGAGCAGTACTTC
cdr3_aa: CAISETGTNYEQYF

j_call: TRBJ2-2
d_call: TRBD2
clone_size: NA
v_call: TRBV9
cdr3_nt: TGTGCCAGCAGCGTTGCGGGAGTCGGGGAGCTGTTTTTT
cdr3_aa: CASSVAGVGELFF

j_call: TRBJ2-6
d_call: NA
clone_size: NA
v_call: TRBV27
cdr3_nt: TGTGCCAGCAGTTTATCTGGGGCCAACGTCCTGACTTTC
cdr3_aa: CASSLSGANVLTF

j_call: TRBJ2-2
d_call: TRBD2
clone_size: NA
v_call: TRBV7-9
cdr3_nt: TGTGCCAGCAGCCCGGGAGGGGCCGGAACCGGGGAGCTGTTTTTT
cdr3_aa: CASSPGGAGTGELFF

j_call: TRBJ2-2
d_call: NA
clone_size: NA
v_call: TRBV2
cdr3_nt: TGTGCCAGCAGGGTCCGTGCCCCACCCGGGGAGCTGTTTTTT
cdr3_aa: CASRVRAPPGELFF

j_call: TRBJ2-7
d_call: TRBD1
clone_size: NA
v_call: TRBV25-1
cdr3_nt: TGTGCCAGCAGTGACCCGGCACAGGGGGGCTACGAGCAGTACTTC
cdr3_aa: CASSDPAQGGYEQYF

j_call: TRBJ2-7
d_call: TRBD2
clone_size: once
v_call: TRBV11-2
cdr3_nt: TGTGCCAGCAGCCGTAGGACTAGCGGGGGGAGGAACGAGCAGTACTTC
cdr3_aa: CASSRRTSGGRNEQYF

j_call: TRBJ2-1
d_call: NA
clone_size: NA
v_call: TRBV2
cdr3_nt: TGTGCCAGCAGCGTTCGCGGGCCTGGGGATGAGCAGTTCTTC
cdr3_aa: CASSVRGPGDEQFF

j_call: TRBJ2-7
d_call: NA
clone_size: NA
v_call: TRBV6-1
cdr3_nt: TGTGCCAGCAGTGAACTCGTGTACGAGCAGTACTTC
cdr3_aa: CASSELVYEQYF

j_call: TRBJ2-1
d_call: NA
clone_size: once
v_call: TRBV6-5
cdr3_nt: TGTGCCAGCAGCTTCCGAAGGAGCAATGAGCAGTTCTTC
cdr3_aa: CASSFRRSNEQFF

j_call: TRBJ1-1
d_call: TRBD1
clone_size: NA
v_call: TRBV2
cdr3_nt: TGTGCCAGCAGTGGGACAGGGATAATGAACACTGAAGCTTTCTTT
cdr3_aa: CASSGTGIMNTEAFF

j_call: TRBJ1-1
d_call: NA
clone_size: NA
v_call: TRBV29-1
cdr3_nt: TGCAGCGTTGAAAACGGCGTGAACACTGAAGCTTTCTTT
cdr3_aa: CSVENGVNTEAFF

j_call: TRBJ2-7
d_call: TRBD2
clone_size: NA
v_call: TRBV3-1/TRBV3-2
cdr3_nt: TGTGCCAGCAGCCAACATCTAGCGGGGGGACAATACGAGCAGTACTTC
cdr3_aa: CASSQHLAGGQYEQYF

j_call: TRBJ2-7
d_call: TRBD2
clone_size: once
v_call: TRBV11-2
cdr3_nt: TGTGCCAGCAGGCCGGGCGGGGGGCGATACGAGCAGTACTTC
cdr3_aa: CASRPGGGRYEQYF

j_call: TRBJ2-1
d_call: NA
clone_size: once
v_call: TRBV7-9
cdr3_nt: TGTGCCAGCAGCTTAGGGCTAGCACTCCACAATGAGCAGTTCTTC
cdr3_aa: CASSLGLALHNEQFF

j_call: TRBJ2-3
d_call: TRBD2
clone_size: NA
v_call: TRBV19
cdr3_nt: TGTGCCAGTAGTATCGATAGCGGGACTGGCACAGATACGCAGTATTTT
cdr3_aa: CASSIDSGTGTDTQYF

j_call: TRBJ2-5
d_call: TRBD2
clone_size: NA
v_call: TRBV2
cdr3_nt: TGTGCCAGCAGAACTAGCGGAAAAGAGACCCAGTACTTC
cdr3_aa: CASRTSGKETQYF

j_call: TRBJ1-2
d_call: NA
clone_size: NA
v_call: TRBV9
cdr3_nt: TGTGCCAGCAGCGCCGGCGGATTTTCAGCCTATGGCTACACCTTC
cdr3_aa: CASSAGGFSAYGYTF

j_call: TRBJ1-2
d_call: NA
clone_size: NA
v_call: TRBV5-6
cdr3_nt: TGTGCCAGCAGCTTGGAAGACAGGAACTATGGCTACACCTTC
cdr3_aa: CASSLEDRNYGYTF

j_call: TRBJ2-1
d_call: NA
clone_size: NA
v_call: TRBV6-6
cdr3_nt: TGTGCCAGCAGAGAATCATCGAATGAGCAGTTCTTC
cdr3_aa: CASRESSNEQFF

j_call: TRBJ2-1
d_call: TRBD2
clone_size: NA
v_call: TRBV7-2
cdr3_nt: TGTGCCAGCGGTATTAGCGGGGGGCCCAATGAGCAGTTCTTC
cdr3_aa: CASGISGGPNEQFF

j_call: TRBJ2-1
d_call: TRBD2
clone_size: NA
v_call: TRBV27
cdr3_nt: TGTGCCAGCAGTAAGGGGACTAGCGTTTACAATGAGCAGTTCTTC
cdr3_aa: CASSKGTSVYNEQFF

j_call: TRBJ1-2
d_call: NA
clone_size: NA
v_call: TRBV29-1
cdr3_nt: TGCAGCGTTGGCGGGGGGGGTGGCTACACCTTC
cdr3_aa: CSVGGGGGYTF

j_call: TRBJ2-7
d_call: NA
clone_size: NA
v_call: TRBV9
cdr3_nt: TGTGCCAGCAGCGAATCAGGTGGCGACGAGCAGTACTTC
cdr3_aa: CASSESGGDEQYF

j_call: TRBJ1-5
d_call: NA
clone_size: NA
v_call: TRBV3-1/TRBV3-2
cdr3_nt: TGTGCCAGCAGCACGGGTCGGAGCAATCAGCCCCAGCATTTT
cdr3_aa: CASSTGRSNQPQHF

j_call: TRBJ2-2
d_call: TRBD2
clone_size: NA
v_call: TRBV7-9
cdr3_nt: TGTGCCAGCAGTTACACTAGCGGGGGCGCCGGGGAGCTGTTTTTT
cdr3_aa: CASSYTSGGAGELFF

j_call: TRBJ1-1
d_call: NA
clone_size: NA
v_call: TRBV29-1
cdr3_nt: TGCAGCGTTAGCAGGTCGAGTAGCACTGAAGCTTTCTTT
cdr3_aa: CSVSRSSSTEAFF

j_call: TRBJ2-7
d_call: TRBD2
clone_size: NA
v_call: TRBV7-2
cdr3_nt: TGTGCCAGCAGCTTAGGTAGCGGGAGCCCCCACGAGCAGTACTTC
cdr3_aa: CASSLGSGSPHEQYF

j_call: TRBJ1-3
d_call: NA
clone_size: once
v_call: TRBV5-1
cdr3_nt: TGCGCCAGCAGCTTGGGAACCGCACAGGGCCTATCTGGAAACACCATATATTTT
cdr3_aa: CASSLGTAQGLSGNTIYF

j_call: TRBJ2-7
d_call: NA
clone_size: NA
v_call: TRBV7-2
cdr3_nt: TGTGCCAGCAGCTTAGGCACGGGGATCTACGAGCAGTACTTC
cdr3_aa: CASSLGTGIYEQYF

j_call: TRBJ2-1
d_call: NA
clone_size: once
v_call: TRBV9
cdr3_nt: TGTGCCAGCAGCGTAGTCTCATTGGGTCCGGAGCAGTTCTTC
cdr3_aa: CASSVVSLGPEQFF

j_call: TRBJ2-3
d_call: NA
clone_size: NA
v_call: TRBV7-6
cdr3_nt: TGTGCCAGCAGCTCGGATACCGGACGGAATACGCAGTATTTT
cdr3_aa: CASSSDTGRNTQYF

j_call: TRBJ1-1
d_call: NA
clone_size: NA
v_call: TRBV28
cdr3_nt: TGTGCCAGCAGTTTGGGATATCCCGAAGCTTTCTTT
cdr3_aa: CASSLGYPEAFF

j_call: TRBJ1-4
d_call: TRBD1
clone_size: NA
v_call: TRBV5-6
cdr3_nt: TGTGCCAGCACCTCCTTTGGGCTTACAGGGGGGGTTGAAAAACTGTTTTTT
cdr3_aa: CASTSFGLTGGVEKLFF

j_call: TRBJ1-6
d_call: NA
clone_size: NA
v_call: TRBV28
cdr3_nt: TGTGCCAGCAGGTGGGACGACTATAATTCACCCCTCCACTTT
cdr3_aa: CASRWDDYNSPLHF

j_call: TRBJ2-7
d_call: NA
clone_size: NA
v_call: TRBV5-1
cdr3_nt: TGCGCCAGCAGCTTGGTCGTCAGGGCCGAGCAGTACTTC
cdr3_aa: CASSLVVRAEQYF

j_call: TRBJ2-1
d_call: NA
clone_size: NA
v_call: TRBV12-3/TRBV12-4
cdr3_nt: TGTGCCATCGCCCAGGGGAACAATGAGCAGTTCTTC
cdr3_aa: CAIAQGNNEQFF

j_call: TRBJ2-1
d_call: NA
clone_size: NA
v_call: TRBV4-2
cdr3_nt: TGTGCCAGCAGCCCGGGTCTAGGGTCCTACAATGAGCAGTTCTTC
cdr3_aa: CASSPGLGSYNEQFF

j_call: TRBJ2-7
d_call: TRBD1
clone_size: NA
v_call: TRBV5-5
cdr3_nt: TGTGCCAGCAGCTCCGGGACAGAATACGAGCAGTACTTC
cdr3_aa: CASSSGTEYEQYF

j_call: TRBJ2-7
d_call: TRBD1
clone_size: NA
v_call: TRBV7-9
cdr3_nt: TGTGCCAGCAGCTCATCGGGACAGGGATCCTACGAGCAGTACTTC
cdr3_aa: CASSSSGQGSYEQYF

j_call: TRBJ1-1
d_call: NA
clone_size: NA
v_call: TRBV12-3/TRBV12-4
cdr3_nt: TGTGCCAGCACAGGCAGGGTGAAGACTGAAGCTTTCTTT
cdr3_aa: CASTGRVKTEAFF

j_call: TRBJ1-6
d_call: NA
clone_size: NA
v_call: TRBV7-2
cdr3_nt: TGTGCCAGCAGCCAATCGGCAGACCTTTATAATTCACCCCTCCACTTT
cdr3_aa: CASSQSADLYNSPLHF

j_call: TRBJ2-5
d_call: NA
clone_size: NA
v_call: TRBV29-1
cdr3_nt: TGCAGCGTAGTCCGGGGTATTCAAGAGACCCAGTACTTC
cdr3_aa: CSVVRGIQETQYF

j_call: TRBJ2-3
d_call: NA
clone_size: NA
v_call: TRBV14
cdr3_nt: TGTGCCAGCAGCCAAGTCCAGAGGATAGATACGCAGTATTTT
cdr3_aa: CASSQVQRIDTQYF

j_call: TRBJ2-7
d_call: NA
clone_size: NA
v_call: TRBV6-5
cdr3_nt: TGTGCCAGCAGTTACTCCCCAACCATCTCCTACGAGCAGTACTTC
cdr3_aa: CASSYSPTISYEQYF

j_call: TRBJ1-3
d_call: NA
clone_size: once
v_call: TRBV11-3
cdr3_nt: TGTGCCAGCAGCTCGAGTAGGTACAGGGTCTTAACTGGAAACACCATATATTTT
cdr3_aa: CASSSSRYRVLTGNTIYF

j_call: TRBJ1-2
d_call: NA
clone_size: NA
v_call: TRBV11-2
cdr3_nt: TGTGCCAGCAGCTTAGGAACACTACACACTAACTATGGCTACACCTTC
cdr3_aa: CASSLGTLHTNYGYTF

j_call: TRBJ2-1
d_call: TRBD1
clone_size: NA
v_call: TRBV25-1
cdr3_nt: TGTGCCAGCAGTGCCGGGACAGGGATTTATGAGCAGTTCTTC
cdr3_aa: CASSAGTGIYEQFF